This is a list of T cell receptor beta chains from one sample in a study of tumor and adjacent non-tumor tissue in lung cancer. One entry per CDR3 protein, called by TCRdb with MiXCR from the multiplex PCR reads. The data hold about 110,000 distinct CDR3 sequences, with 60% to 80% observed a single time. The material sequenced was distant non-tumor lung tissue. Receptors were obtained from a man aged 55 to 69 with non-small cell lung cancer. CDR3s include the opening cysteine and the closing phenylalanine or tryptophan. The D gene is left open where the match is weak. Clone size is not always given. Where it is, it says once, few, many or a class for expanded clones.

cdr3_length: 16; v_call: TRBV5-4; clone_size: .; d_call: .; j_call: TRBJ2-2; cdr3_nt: TGTGCCAGCAGCTTGGAGGCAGTGGTAAACACCTGGGAGCTGTTTTTT; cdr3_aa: CASSLEAVVNTWELFF
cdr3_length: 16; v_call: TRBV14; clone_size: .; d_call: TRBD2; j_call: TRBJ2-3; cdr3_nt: TGTGCCAGCGGCCAGGGACTAGTGGGACGCACAGATACGCAGTATTTT; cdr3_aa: CASGQGLVGRTDTQYF
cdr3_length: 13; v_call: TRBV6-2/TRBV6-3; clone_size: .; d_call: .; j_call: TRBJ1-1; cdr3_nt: TGTACCAGCAATTACAGGGACAACATCGAAGCTTTCTTT; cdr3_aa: CTSNYRDNIEAFF
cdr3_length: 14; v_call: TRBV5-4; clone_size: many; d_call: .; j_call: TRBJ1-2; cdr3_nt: TGTGCCAGCAGCTCCGGGAGAGCAAGCTCTGGCTACACCTTC; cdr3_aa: CASSSGRASSGYTF
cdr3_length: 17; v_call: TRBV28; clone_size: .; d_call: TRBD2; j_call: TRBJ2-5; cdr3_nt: TGTGCCATCAGTTCCACCCTTCCTTTAGCGGGAGAAGAGACCCAGTACTTC; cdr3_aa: CAISSTLPLAGEETQYF
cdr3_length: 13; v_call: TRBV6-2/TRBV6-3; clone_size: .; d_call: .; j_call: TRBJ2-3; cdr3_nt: TGTGCCAGCAGTCGACAGAGCAATCAGCCCCAGTATTTT; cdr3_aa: CASSRQSNQPQYF
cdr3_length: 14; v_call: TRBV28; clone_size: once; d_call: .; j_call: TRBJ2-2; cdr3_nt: TGCGCCAGCATCAGTGCCGGGAGACCCGGGGAGCTGTTTTTT; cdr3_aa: CASISAGRPGELFF
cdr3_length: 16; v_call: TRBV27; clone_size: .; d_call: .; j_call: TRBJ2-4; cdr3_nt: TGTGCCAGCAGTTCCCCTGGGGCCGGGGCCAAAAACATTCAGTACTTC; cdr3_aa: CASSSPGAGAKNIQYF
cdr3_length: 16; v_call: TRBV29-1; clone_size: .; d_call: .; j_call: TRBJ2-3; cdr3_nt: TGCATCGTTGATGTCCCCCGGGGCGGGATGGGTGATACGCAGTATTTT; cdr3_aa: CIVDVPRGGMGDTQYF
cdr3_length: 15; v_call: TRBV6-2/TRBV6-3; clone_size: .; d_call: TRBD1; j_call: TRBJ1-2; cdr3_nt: TGTGCCAACAGAAAACGGACAGGGCAAGGCGGCAGCTACACCTTC; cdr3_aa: CANRKRTGQGGSYTF
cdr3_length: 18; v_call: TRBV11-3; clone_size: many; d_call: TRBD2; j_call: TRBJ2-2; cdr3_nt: TGTGCCAGCAGCTTTGGGACTAGCGGGGGTGCGAACACCGGGGAGCTGTTTTTT; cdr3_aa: CASSFGTSGGANTGELFF
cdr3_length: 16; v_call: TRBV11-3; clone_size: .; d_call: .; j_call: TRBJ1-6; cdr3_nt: TGTGCCAGTAGCTTTGAAACGACGGAAAATAATCAACCCCTCCACTTT; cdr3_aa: CASSFETTENNQPLHF
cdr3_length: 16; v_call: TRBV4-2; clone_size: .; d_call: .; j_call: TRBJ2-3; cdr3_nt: TGTGCCAGCAGCGTCCGACTAACGGGGGTACAAGATACGCAGTATTTT; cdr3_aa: CASSVRLTGVQDTQYF
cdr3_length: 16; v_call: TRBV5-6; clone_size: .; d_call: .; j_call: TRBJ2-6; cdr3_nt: TGTGCCAGCGGCCCTCCAGAAATCTCTGGGGCCAACGTCCTGACTTTC; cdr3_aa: CASGPPEISGANVLTF
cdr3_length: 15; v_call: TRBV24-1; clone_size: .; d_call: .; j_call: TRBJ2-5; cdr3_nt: TGTGCCACCAGTGACGGTGGGTCTGCACAAGAGACCCAGTACTTC; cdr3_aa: CATSDGGSAQETQYF
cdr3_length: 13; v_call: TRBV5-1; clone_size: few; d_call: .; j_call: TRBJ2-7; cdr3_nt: TGCGCCAGCAGTACCGGGACAAACTACGAGCAGTACTTC; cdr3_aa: CASSTGTNYEQYF
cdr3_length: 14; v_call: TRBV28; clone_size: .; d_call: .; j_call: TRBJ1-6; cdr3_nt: TGTTCCAGCAGTTTATCTGGGGTTAATTCACCCCTCCACTTT; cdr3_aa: CSSSLSGVNSPLHF
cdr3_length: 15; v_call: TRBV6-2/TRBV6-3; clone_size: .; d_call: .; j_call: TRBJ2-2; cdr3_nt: TGTGCCATCAGTTATGTGTCCCTGAACACGGGGGAGCTGTTTTTT; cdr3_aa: CAISYVSLNTGELFF
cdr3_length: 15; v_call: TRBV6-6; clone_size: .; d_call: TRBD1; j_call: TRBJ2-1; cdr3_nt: TGTGTCGGCAGTGAGAAAGGGACAGGAGACAATGAGCAGTTCTTC; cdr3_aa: CVGSEKGTGDNEQFF
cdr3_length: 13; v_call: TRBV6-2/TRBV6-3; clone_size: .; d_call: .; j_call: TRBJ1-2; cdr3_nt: TGTGCCGCTTCGGACAGCGAATACTATGACTACACCTTC; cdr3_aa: CAASDSEYYDYTF
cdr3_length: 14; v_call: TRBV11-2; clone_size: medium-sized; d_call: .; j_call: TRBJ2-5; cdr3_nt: TGTGCCAGCAGCTTAGCGGGGAGATGGGAGACCCAGTACTTC; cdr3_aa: CASSLAGRWETQYF
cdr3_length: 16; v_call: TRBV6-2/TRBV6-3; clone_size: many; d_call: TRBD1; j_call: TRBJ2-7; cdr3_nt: TGTGCCAGCAGTTACTCGGACAGGGAGGCCTCCTACGAGCAGTACTTC; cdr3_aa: CASSYSDREASYEQYF
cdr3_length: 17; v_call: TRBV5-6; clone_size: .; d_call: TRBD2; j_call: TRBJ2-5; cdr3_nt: TGCGCCAGCAGCTATGCCCCTAGCGGAGTGGGATGGGAGACCCAGTACTTC; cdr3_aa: CASSYAPSGVGWETQYF
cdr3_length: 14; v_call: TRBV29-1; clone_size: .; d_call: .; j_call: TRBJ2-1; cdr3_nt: TGCAGCGGTGTAGGGGGGGCCAGGCTCAATGAGCAGTTCTTC; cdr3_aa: CSGVGGARLNEQFF
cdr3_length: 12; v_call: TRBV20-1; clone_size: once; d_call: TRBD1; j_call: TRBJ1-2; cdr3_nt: TGCAGTGTTACAGGGGGGACTGCGGACTACACCTTC; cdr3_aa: CSVTGGTADYTF